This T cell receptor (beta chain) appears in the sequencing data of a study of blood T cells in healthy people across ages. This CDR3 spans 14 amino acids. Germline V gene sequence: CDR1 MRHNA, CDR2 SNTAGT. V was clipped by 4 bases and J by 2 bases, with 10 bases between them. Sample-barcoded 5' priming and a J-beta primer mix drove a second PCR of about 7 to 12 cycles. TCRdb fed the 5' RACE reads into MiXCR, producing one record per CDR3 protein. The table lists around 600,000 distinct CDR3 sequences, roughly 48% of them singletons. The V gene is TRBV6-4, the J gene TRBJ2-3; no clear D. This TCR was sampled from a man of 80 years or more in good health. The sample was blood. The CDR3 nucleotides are TGTGCCAGCAGTGTGGCGGAGATCACAGATACGCAGTATTTT. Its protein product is CASSVAEITDTQYF.